This record covers a single TCR beta chain. Libraries were prepared by immunoSEQ multiplex PCR; TCRdb keeps only in-frame clonotypes and omits some of them. The data hold roughly 230,000 clones, with approximately 83% observed a single time. The germline V gene encodes CDR1 LNHDA and CDR2 SQIVND (reference sequence). Trimming shortened V by 1 base and J by 3 bases, and 10 bases separated the two germline ends. CDR3 length equals 14 residues. This entry belongs to a study of blood T cell repertoires in COVID-19. Study-level background: The United States, Italy and Spain were the sources of the acute and convalescent COVID-19 samples.

The sample was peripheral blood. The sequence was collected from a man aged 45-65 years with active or convalescent COVID-19. The chain joins TRBV19 to TRBJ2-7, with a possible D match to TRBD1 (6 bases). This CDR3 reads CASSIGQDIYEQYF. CDR3 in DNA: TGTGCCAGTAGTATAGGACAGGATATCTACGAGCAGTACTTC.